The clone carrying this T cell receptor (beta chain) appeared a few times. The antigen is not known. The entry originates in a study of blood T cells in healthy people across ages. Study results and limitations: Considered underestimates were the diversity estimates obtained from one million T cells.

A second PCR, run for about 7 to 11 cycles, used a sample-barcoded 5' primer plus a J-beta primer mix. Using its own MiXCR run on the 5' RACE reads, TCRdb lists one record per CDR3 protein. Of over 1.5 million distinct CDR3 sequences in the sample, 49% were seen once. Sequencing was performed on blood. The clonotype comes from a woman aged 40 to 50 in good health.

This CDR3 is CSTGDGETQYF. The DNA of the CDR3 is TGCAGTACGGGGGACGGGGAGACCCAGTACTTC. The V gene is TRBV20-1, the J gene TRBJ2-5, with D maybe TRBD2 (6 bases). V gave up 8 bases and J gave up 5 bases, with 12 bases separating them. The germline gives CDR1 DFQATT, CDR2 SNEGSKA (reference sequence). The CDR3 runs 11 residues.